This entry concerns a single T cell receptor (beta chain). The data were obtained in a study of cytomegalovirus exposure and HLA in healthy donors. The PCR made use of 60 Vbeta and 13 Jbeta primers. TCRdb's table, derived via immunoSEQ multiplex PCR, lists solely in-frame clones and lacks some. The sample consists of about 110,000 clones, 82% of them appearing once. The ends were cut back, 6 bases at V and 2 bases at J, with 8 bases in the middle. This CDR3 is built from 13 residues. Germline loops: CDR1 MDHEN, CDR2 SYDVKM. J is TRBJ1-5 and V is TRBV28, with D maybe TRBD1 (6 bases). The sequencing sample was made of PBMCs. The source of this sequence is a young woman in good health and CMV-seronegative. The CDR3 spells CASSYRGNQPQHF. CDR3 nucleotide sequence: TGTGCCAGCAGCTACAGGGGCAATCAGCCCCAGCATTTT.